This TCR beta chain came from a study of shared clonotypes between healthy human individuals. Regarding the study as a whole: Clonotypes shared by all four donors outscored non-shared clonotypes in generation probability.

CDR1 MNHNS and CDR2 SASEGT come from the germline V gene. The germline V and J ends were trimmed by 2 bases and 7 bases, with 12 bases remaining between them. This CDR3 region has 13 residues. Details on this clone: Its specificity is unknown.

Every subset had its genomic DNA shared out evenly among several immunoSEQ plates. Measured with immunoSEQ multiplex PCR; TCRdb has only the in-frame clones, and not every one. Here the sample spans fewer than 1.4 million clones, approximately 78% being singletons. Both subsets, CD45RA+ naive and CD45RA-negative memory, were split from the CD4+ cells. This sequence originates from a man aged 18-30 years in good health. Some clones in this sample may be carry-over from other donors' samples. Sequences were obtained from memory CD4+ T cells from PBMCs. Subset in this sample: CD45RA-negative fraction. The gene calls are TRBV6-1 and TRBJ2-7, with a weak D call TRBD1 (5 bases). As DNA, the CDR3 is TGTGCCAGCAGTGAAAGGGGCGTTGGGGAGCAGTACTTC. Encoded protein: CASSERGVGEQYF.